The T cell receptor (beta chain) described here comes from a study of identical twins. Study-wide results and limits: Out-of-frame TCR alpha sharing in monozygotic twins exceeded recombination model predictions. Carriage of fewer insertions was seen in abundant cord blood beta clonotypes, whereas memory repertoires showed none. Out-of-frame alpha sequences shared by twins were enriched for low generation probability.

Trimming took 4 bases from V and 0 from J, leaving 12 bases between them. Germline V CDR1 and CDR2: SGHAT, FQNNGV. The CDR3 has 15 residues. For this clonotype: Its antigen is still unknown.

With template switching, a universal primer site was added, and the cDNA carried unique molecular identifiers. Each CDR3 protein is one row after TCRdb ran MiXCR on the 5' RACE reads. Of 200,000 to 250,000 distinct CDR3 sequences listed, about 7.3% are singletons. The data also belong to a second study, concerning yellow fever vaccine responses in identical twins.

Sequencing was performed on memory (CD45RO+) T cells sorted from blood. The receptor was derived from a woman aged 18-29 years in good health. The chain couples TRBV11-2 to TRBJ1-1; D might be TRBD1 (6 bases). The CDR3: CASSYLGGVNTEAFF. In DNA, the CDR3 is TGTGCCAGCAGCTATTTAGGGGGGGTGAACACTGAAGCTTTCTTT. The entire variable domain, with the rest obtained from reference TRBV11-2 and TRBJ1-1, is as follows: EAGVAQSPRYKIIEKRQSVAFWCNPISGHATLYWYQQILGQGPKLLIQFQNNGVVDDSQLPKDRFSAERLKGVDSTLKIQPAKLEDSAVYLCASSYLGGVNTEAFFGQGTRLTVV.